The 21 T cell receptor beta chains below were found in one sample sequenced in a study of neoadjuvant anti-PD-1 for oral cavity cancer. Libraries were prepared by immunoSEQ multiplex PCR; TCRdb keeps only in-frame clonotypes and omits some of them. The sample lists about 14,000 clones; approximately 70% were seen once. Time point indicated: after neoadjuvant nivolumab, at surgical resection. The source was PBMCs, collected after nivolumab (anti-PD-1) treatment. The origin of the receptors is a person between 35 and 79 years old with oral cavity squamous cell carcinoma.

CDR3 nucleotides: TGTGCCTGGAGACCCCCGGCGGGGGGAAAACAAGAGACCCAGTACTTC. The encoded protein is CAWRPPAGGKQETQYF. This chain connects TRBV30 to TRBJ2-5; 8 nucleotides line up with TRBD2. After removal of 3 bases from V and 2 bases from J, the junction contained 11 bases not matched to a gene. This CDR3 contains 16 residues. Per germline, CDR1 GTSNPN and CDR2 SVGIG (reference sequence).

The V gene is TRBV28, the J gene TRBJ2-5; 10 bases fit TRBD1. CDR3 length: 16 amino acids. Losses at the gene ends were 3 bases for V and 3 bases for J; bases not matched to a gene: 7. Per germline, CDR1 MDHEN and CDR2 SYDVKM. Written as DNA, the CDR3 is TGTGCCAGCAGTTTTATTAGGGGACAGGGGAAAGAGACCCAGTACTTC. The encoded protein is CASSFIRGQGKETQYF.

This clone has just a few counts. This chain links TRBV11-2 with TRBJ2-7, with 14 bases matching TRBD2. Germline assignment: CDR1 SGHAT and CDR2 FQNNGV. Losses at the gene ends were 5 bases for V and 3 bases for J; bases not matched to a gene: 3. There are 15 residues in the CDR3. DNA for the CDR3: TGTGCCAGCAGCGCGGGACTAGCGGGAGTCTACGAGCAGTACTTC. Its protein product is CASSAGLAGVYEQYF.

The CDR3 coding sequence is TGTGCCAGCAGCCCATGGGACTCGGTTTCACAAGAGACCCAGTACTTC. It yields the protein CASSPWDSVSQETQYF. V and J are TRBV28 and TRBJ2-5; D is perhaps TRBD2 (6 bases). CDR3 size: 16 residues. Trimming removed 6 bases from V and 2 bases from J, with 19 bases in between. The germline CDR1 and CDR2 sequences are MDHEN and SYDVKM.

V is TRBV15 and J is TRBJ2-6; 7 nucleotides line up with TRBD2. The germline CDR1 and CDR2 sequences are LNHNV and YYDKDF (reference sequence). V lost 3 bases to trimming and J lost 2 bases; unmatched junction nucleotides: 7. The CDR3 runs 17 residues. The CDR3 nucleotides read TGTGCCACCAGCAGTACGGGAGGAGGCACTGGGGCCAACGTCCTGACTTTC. Protein: CATSSTGGGTGANVLTF.

This clone was observed a few times. The chain is built from TRBV7-6 and TRBJ2-1; TRBD2 agrees at 7 bases. Germline trimming cut 4 bases from V and 9 bases from J; bases unmatched to any gene: 0. Germline V gives CDR1 SGHVS, CDR2 FNYEAQ. The CDR3 runs 11 residues. CDR3 nucleotide sequence: TGTGCCAGCAGCTCGGGGGGTGAGCAGTTCTTC. Protein: CASSSGGEQFF.

The sample holds one count of this clone. The chain joins TRBV5-1 to TRBJ2-5, with 8 bases identical to TRBD2. CDR1 SGHRS and CDR2 YFSETQ come from the germline V gene. The V segment lost 0 bases and the J segment 7 bases; nucleotides outside the gene matches: 5. This CDR3 spans 14 amino acids. The CDR3 coding sequence is TGCGCCAGCAGCTTGGGGGACGCGGGAGGGACCCAGTACTTC. Its protein product is CASSLGDAGGTQYF.

The chain recombines TRBV11-2 with TRBJ2-3, with 11 positions matching TRBD2. The CDR3 is 17 residues long. V lost 4 bases to trimming and J lost 4 bases; unmatched junction nucleotides: 10. Germline CDR1 SGHAT, CDR2 FQNNGV. The CDR3 here is CASSWVAGGLGADTQYF. The CDR3 DNA is TGTGCCAGCAGCTGGGTAGCGGGAGGGTTGGGTGCAGATACGCAGTATTTT.

This chain uses TRBV27 with TRBJ2-2; 8 bases agree with TRBD2. Germline CDR1 is MNHEY and CDR2 is SMNVEV (reference sequence). J lost 7 bases, V lost 4 bases, and 2 bases had no gene match. The CDR3 runs 13 residues. The CDR3 DNA sequence: TGTGCCAGCAGTTGGCGGGAGGTCGGGGAGCTGTTTTTT. Its protein product is CASSWREVGELFF.

DNA of the CDR3: TGTGCCATTTCCGGGACACCCTACGAGCAGTACTTC. This encodes CAISGTPYEQYF. The V call is TRBV10-3, the J call TRBJ2-7; D is possibly TRBD1 (6 bases). V dropped 9 bases and J dropped 2 bases, with 11 bases sitting between them. Germline loops: CDR1 ENHRY, CDR2 SYGVKD. This CDR3 is built from 12 residues.

The CDR3 sequence: CASSRNYNEQFF. In DNA form, the CDR3 reads TGTGCCAGTAGTCGAAATTACAATGAGCAGTTCTTC. This chain links TRBV19 with TRBJ2-1; D call uncertain. CDR3 length equals 12 residues. Germline V gene sequence: CDR1 LNHDA, CDR2 SQIVND (reference sequence). Trimming took 5 bases from V and 4 from J, leaving 6 bases between them.

V is TRBV9 and J is TRBJ2-7; 8 nucleotides agree with TRBD2. The CDR3 runs to 14 residues. Germline lookup yields CDR1 SGDLS and CDR2 YYNGEE. The V gene end was trimmed by 0 bases and the J gene end by 3 bases; junction bases not matched to a gene: 2. The CDR3 spells CASSVGAGGYEQYF. CDR3 nucleotide sequence: TGTGCCAGCAGCGTAGGCGCGGGGGGCTACGAGCAGTACTTC.

This chain joins TRBV20-1 and TRBJ1-2; D unresolved. Germline V gene lookup returns CDR1 DFQATT and CDR2 SNEGSKA (reference sequence). Deletions cut 5 bases from V and 4 bases from J, with 8 bases between. The CDR3 is 11 residues long. CDR3 protein: CSAGRGYGYTF. CDR3 nucleotides: TGCAGTGCTGGGAGAGGCTATGGCTACACCTTC.

J is TRBJ2-7 and V is TRBV10-3, with a possible D match to TRBD2 (6 bases). V was clipped by 3 bases and J by 1 base, with 13 bases between them. Germline values: CDR1 ENHRY, CDR2 SYGVKD. This CDR3 is built from 15 residues. CDR3 in amino acids: CAISDPHGSSYEQYF. The CDR3 bases are TGTGCCATCAGTGACCCCCACGGGAGTTCCTACGAGCAGTACTTC.

V is TRBV7-9 and J is TRBJ2-2; 16 bases are a match to TRBD2. V shed 6 bases and J 6 bases; nucleotides not matched to a gene: 13. The CDR3 sequence is 19 residues long. In germline, CDR1 is SEHNR, CDR2 FQNEAQ (reference sequence). The CDR3 nucleotides are TGTGCCAGCAGTCTACTCCCGGGACTAGCGGGAGGGCCTGCCGGGGAGCTGTTTTTT. Protein product: CASSLLPGLAGGPAGELFF.

In the case of this clone: A junction end diverges from the germline sequence, so it may reflect a read error. The chain carries TRBV7-7 and TRBJ2-3; D is uncertain. Germline values: CDR1 SSHAT, CDR2 FNYEAQ (reference sequence). The CDR3 loop spans 15 amino acids. CDR3 DNA sequence: TGTGCTAGCAGCTTAGGTCAACAAGTCACAGATACGCAGTATTTT. Its protein product is CASSLGQQVTDTQYF.

This chain joins TRBV19 and TRBJ1-2; weak D call: TRBD1 (6 bases). CDR3 length: 13 residues. CDR1 is LNHDA and CDR2 is SQIVND in the germline V gene (reference sequence). Trimming pared 4 bases from V and 2 bases from J, leaving 8 bases between. The CDR3 region is CASSTGGNYGYTF. For the CDR3, the DNA is TGTGCCAGTAGTACGGGGGGCAACTATGGCTACACCTTC.

The V and J genes are TRBV6-6 and TRBJ2-5; weak D call: TRBD2 (7 bases). The CDR3 loop spans 15 amino acids. Between the trimmed V and J ends, which lost 2 bases and 2 bases, there was a span of 12 bases. Germline lookup yields CDR1 MNHNY and CDR2 SVGAGI (reference sequence). This chain's CDR3 is CASSYLSGTQETQYF. The CDR3 coding sequence is TGTGCCAGCAGTTACCTGAGCGGGACACAAGAGACCCAGTACTTC.

This chain connects TRBV30 to TRBJ2-1, with unresolved D. CDR1 is GTSNPN and CDR2 is SVGIG in the germline V gene (reference sequence). The CDR3 is 13 residues long. The germline V and J ends were trimmed by 0 bases and 4 bases, with 7 bases remaining between them. The CDR3 DNA reads as TGTGCCTGGAGTGTGGCGGAGTACAATGAGCAGTTCTTC. It specifies CAWSVAEYNEQFF.

The chain combines TRBV20-1 with TRBJ2-7; D is uncertain. The CDR3 totals 11 residues. Trimming left V 4 bases short and J 4 bases short, with 8 bases between. CDR1 and CDR2 (germline): DFQATT, SNEGSKA (reference sequence). The CDR3 here is CSAIDQYEQYF. CDR3 DNA sequence: TGCAGTGCTATAGACCAATACGAGCAGTACTTC.

The CDR3 spells CASTDSNQETQYF. The CDR3 coding sequence is TGCGCCAGCACAGACTCGAACCAAGAGACCCAGTACTTC. This chain links TRBV5-1 with TRBJ2-5; D remains ambiguous. This CDR3 spans 13 amino acids. Per the germline V gene, CDR1 is SGHRS and CDR2 is YFSETQ. V was clipped by 6 bases and J by 0 bases, with 9 bases between them.